Listed below are T cell receptor beta chains from one sample, sequenced in a study of shared clonotypes between healthy human individuals. Data came from immunoSEQ multiplex PCR; TCRdb stores just in-frame clones and leaves some out. This sample has roughly 2.4 million clones; approximately 94% occur once, and the top ten carry approximately 0.13%. Input material: naive CD4+ T cells sorted from blood. These receptors were collected from a man aged 18 to 35 in good health. The CDR3 runs from the conserved cysteine through the conserved F or W. The order of the fields is CDR3 length, D gene, V gene, clone size, J gene, CDR3 protein, CDR3 DNA. The D gene is left open where the match is weak. Size is omitted from some rows. Given values are once, few, many or a class for expanded clones.

length: 14
D: .
V: TRBV2
size: .
J: TRBJ2-7
CDR3: CASSVAASSYEQYF
DNA: TGTGCCAGCAGTGTAGCCGCATCATCCTACGAGCAGTACTTC

length: 17
D: TRBD1
V: TRBV5-1
size: .
J: TRBJ2-2
CDR3: CASSSQGQGQNTGELFF
DNA: TGCGCCAGCAGCTCCCAGGGACAGGGCCAGAACACCGGGGAGCTGTTTTTT

length: 15
D: TRBD1
V: TRBV28
size: .
J: TRBJ1-5
CDR3: CASSDGQGTNQPQHF
DNA: TGTGCCAGCAGTGACGGACAGGGGACCAATCAGCCCCAGCATTTT

length: 16
D: .
V: TRBV4-1
size: .
J: TRBJ2-7
CDR3: CASSQVGGSLFYEQYF
DNA: TGCGCCAGCAGCCAAGTTGGGGGGAGTCTATTCTACGAGCAGTACTTC

length: 14
D: .
V: TRBV7-2
size: .
J: TRBJ2-7
CDR3: CASSLSAAIHEQYF
DNA: TGTGCCAGCAGCCTAAGCGCCGCCATCCACGAGCAGTACTTC

length: 14
D: .
V: TRBV10-1
size: .
J: TRBJ2-7
CDR3: CASSDCRALYEQYF
DNA: TGCGCCAGCAGTGACTGCAGGGCACTCTACGAGCAGTACTTC

length: 11
D: .
V: TRBV7-6
size: .
J: TRBJ2-7
CDR3: CASSLDTEQYF
DNA: TGTGCCAGCAGCTTAGATACCGAGCAGTACTTC

length: 13
D: .
V: TRBV18
size: .
J: TRBJ2-1
CDR3: CASSPITSSEQFF
DNA: TGTGCCAGCTCACCAATCACCTCAAGTGAGCAGTTCTTC

length: 16
D: .
V: TRBV5-1
size: .
J: TRBJ2-7
CDR3: CASSLGVRREVYEQYF
DNA: TGCGCCAGCAGCTTGGGGGTTCGGAGGGAGGTTTACGAGCAGTACTTC

length: 14
D: .
V: TRBV5-1
size: .
J: TRBJ1-2
CDR3: CASSASGEMGGYTF
DNA: TGCGCCAGCAGCGCCTCAGGGGAGATGGGAGGCTACACCTTC

length: 17
D: TRBD1
V: TRBV7-9
size: .
J: TRBJ2-6
CDR3: CASSLGTGGSGANVLTF
DNA: TGTGCCAGCAGCTTAGGGACAGGGGGCTCTGGGGCCAACGTCCTGACTTTC

length: 14
D: .
V: TRBV7-7
size: .
J: TRBJ2-5
CDR3: CASSPDRSGETQYF
DNA: TGTGCTAGCAGCCCCGACAGGAGCGGGGAGACCCAGTACTTC

length: 13
D: .
V: TRBV5-4
size: .
J: TRBJ2-7
CDR3: CASSSRDLEEQYF
DNA: TGTGCCAGCAGCTCCAGGGACCTCGAGGAGCAGTACTTC

length: 14
D: .
V: TRBV6-6
size: once
J: TRBJ1-2
CDR3: CASNPGSANYGYTF
DNA: TGTGCCAGCAATCCCGGGAGTGCTAACTATGGCTACACCTTC

length: 14
D: .
V: TRBV25-1
size: .
J: TRBJ1-1
CDR3: CASSSWGEGTEAFF
DNA: TGTGCCAGCAGTTCCTGGGGGGAGGGGACTGAAGCTTTCTTT

length: 15
D: TRBD1
V: TRBV5-1
size: once
J: TRBJ2-1
CDR3: CASSLGDSLYNEQFF
DNA: TGCGCCAGCAGCTTGGGGGACAGCCTGTACAATGAGCAGTTCTTC

length: 14
D: .
V: TRBV28
size: .
J: TRBJ2-5
CDR3: CASSLGGSQETQYF
DNA: TGTGCCAGCAGTCTCGGAGGATCACAAGAGACCCAGTACTTC

length: 14
D: .
V: TRBV9
size: .
J: TRBJ1-3
CDR3: CASRSSGPGNTIYF
DNA: TGTGCCAGCAGATCCAGCGGGCCCGGAAACACCATATATTTT

length: 13
D: .
V: TRBV7-6
size: .
J: TRBJ2-1
CDR3: CASSLAQTGGQFF
DNA: TGTGCCAGCAGCTTAGCCCAGACGGGTGGGCAGTTCTTC

length: 15
D: TRBD1
V: TRBV11-2
size: .
J: TRBJ2-7
CDR3: CASSLGLDRAYEQYF
DNA: TGTGCCAGCAGCTTAGGTCTGGACAGGGCCTACGAGCAGTACTTC

length: 14
D: .
V: TRBV7-2
size: .
J: TRBJ2-7
CDR3: CASSSSGGSYEQYF
DNA: TGTGCCAGCAGCTCCTCCGGGGGCTCCTACGAGCAGTACTTC

length: 16
D: TRBD2
V: TRBV27
size: .
J: TRBJ2-7
CDR3: CASSSPSGGVSYEQYF
DNA: TGTGCCAGCAGTTCCCCTAGCGGGGGGGTCTCCTACGAGCAGTACTTC

length: 12
D: .
V: TRBV28
size: .
J: TRBJ1-2
CDR3: CASSLRQTGYTF
DNA: TGTGCCAGCAGTTTAAGACAGACTGGCTACACCTTC

length: 18
D: TRBD2
V: TRBV30
size: .
J: TRBJ2-1
CDR3: CAWSPFPKTSGMVNEQFF
DNA: TGTGCCTGGAGTCCCTTCCCTAAGACTAGCGGGATGGTCAATGAGCAGTTCTTC

length: 14
D: .
V: TRBV6-6
size: .
J: TRBJ2-3
CDR3: CASSYGRGLDTQYF
DNA: TGTGCCAGCAGTTATGGCAGGGGTTTGGATACGCAGTATTTT

length: 13
D: .
V: TRBV7-2
size: .
J: TRBJ1-2
CDR3: CASSLDRIYGYTF
DNA: TGTGCCAGCAGCTTAGACAGGATCTATGGCTACACCTTC

length: 13
D: TRBD1
V: TRBV7-8
size: .
J: TRBJ1-1
CDR3: CASSSGQGVIAFF
DNA: TGTGCCAGCAGCTCGGGACAGGGAGTAATAGCTTTCTTT

length: 15
D: .
V: TRBV19
size: once
J: TRBJ1-6
CDR3: CASSMGQNYNSPLHF
DNA: TGTGCCAGTAGTATGGGTCAAAACTATAATTCACCCCTCCACTTT

length: 11
D: .
V: TRBV20-1
size: .
J: TRBJ2-5
CDR3: CSVQWKETQYF
DNA: TGCAGTGTTCAATGGAAGGAGACCCAGTACTTC

length: 12
D: .
V: TRBV28
size: .
J: TRBJ1-2
CDR3: CASSLQIYGYTF
DNA: TGTGCCAGCAGTTTACAGATCTATGGCTACACCTTC

length: 14
D: .
V: TRBV5-1
size: once
J: TRBJ1-1
CDR3: CASSWGPTDTEAFF
DNA: TGCGCCAGCAGCTGGGGGCCGACGGACACTGAAGCTTTCTTT

length: 11
D: .
V: TRBV10-2
size: .
J: TRBJ2-7
CDR3: CASSESHEQYF
DNA: TGCGCCAGCAGTGAGTCTCACGAGCAGTACTTC

length: 13
D: .
V: TRBV28
size: .
J: TRBJ1-2
CDR3: CASSLTSNYGYTF
DNA: TGTGCCAGCAGTTTGACATCTAACTATGGCTACACCTTC

length: 14
D: .
V: TRBV7-9
size: .
J: TRBJ1-6
CDR3: CASSPDLSNSPLHF
DNA: TGTGCCAGCAGCCCCGACCTTTCTAATTCACCCCTCCACTTT

length: 16
D: TRBD2
V: TRBV27
size: .
J: TRBJ2-5
CDR3: CASSPRTSSFGETQYF
DNA: TGTGCCAGCAGTCCCCGGACTAGTTCGTTCGGGGAGACCCAGTACTTC

length: 15
D: .
V: TRBV5-4
size: .
J: TRBJ2-7
CDR3: CASSMGAPSSYEQYF
DNA: TGTGCCAGCAGCATGGGCGCTCCTAGCTCCTACGAGCAGTACTTC

length: 15
D: .
V: TRBV4-2
size: .
J: TRBJ1-1
CDR3: CASSPAQGLNTEAFF
DNA: TGTGCCAGCAGCCCAGCGCAGGGCTTGAACACTGAAGCTTTCTTT

length: 13
D: .
V: TRBV5-1
size: .
J: TRBJ2-5
CDR3: CASRFGTQETQYF
DNA: TGCGCCAGCAGATTCGGGACCCAAGAGACCCAGTACTTC

length: 14
D: .
V: TRBV30
size: .
J: TRBJ1-6
CDR3: CAWSAGRGDSPLHF
DNA: TGTGCCTGGAGTGCGGGACGGGGTGATTCACCCCTCCACTTT

length: 15
D: .
V: TRBV5-4
size: .
J: TRBJ2-2
CDR3: CASSFGQMNTGELFF
DNA: TGTGCCAGCAGCTTCGGACAGATGAACACCGGGGAGCTGTTTTTT

length: 15
D: .
V: TRBV18
size: .
J: TRBJ1-4
CDR3: CASSPPGPANEKLFF
DNA: TGTGCCAGCTCACCCCCGGGCCCGGCTAATGAAAAACTGTTTTTT

length: 17
D: TRBD1
V: TRBV4-1
size: .
J: TRBJ1-4
CDR3: CASSQALGLTGGEKLFF
DNA: TGCGCCAGCAGCCAAGCGTTAGGTCTTACAGGGGGTGAAAAACTGTTTTTT

length: 12
D: .
V: TRBV7-2
size: .
J: TRBJ2-5
CDR3: CASSRGGETQYF
DNA: TGTGCCAGCAGTCGAGGGGGGGAGACCCAGTACTTC

length: 13
D: TRBD1
V: TRBV25-1
size: .
J: TRBJ1-6
CDR3: CASRGTGESPLHF
DNA: TGTGCCAGCAGAGGGACAGGAGAGTCACCCCTCCACTTT

length: 15
D: .
V: TRBV7-9
size: .
J: TRBJ2-6
CDR3: CASSRRASGANVLTF
DNA: TGTGCCAGCAGCCGCAGGGCATCTGGGGCCAACGTCCTGACTTTC

length: 16
D: .
V: TRBV13
size: .
J: TRBJ2-2
CDR3: CASSSTQRRGPGELFF
DNA: TGTGCCAGCAGCTCCACCCAGAGGAGGGGGCCGGGGGAGCTGTTTTTT